This TCR beta chain appears in the sequencing data of a study of CD8+ T cells in alopecia areata (dated by TCRdb to between 2018 and 2020). With regard to the full study: The treated patients, all with moderate-to-severe alopecia areata, were enrolled in an open-label pilot trial of oral tofacitinib given at 5 to 10 mg twice daily. Patients received tofacitinib for 6 to 18 months and were then followed off drug for 6 months to check for delayed response and recurrence. TCRbeta CDR3 regions were amplified by immunoSEQ multiplex PCR using 35 Vbeta forward and 13 Jbeta reverse primers. To study T cell clonal expansion in alopecia areata, the researchers applied high-throughput TCRbeta sequencing to both the C3H/HeJ mouse model and human patients. Biopsies were taken from tofacitinib-treated patients at baseline and again at 4 and 24 weeks into treatment, and several of those patients also had a later scalp biopsy. Scalp clonality was compared among normal scalp (n=4), patchy alopecia areata scalp (n=8), and alopecia totalis/universalis scalp (n=8). In humans, TCRbeta sequencing was performed on scalp tissue and on sorted CD4+ and CD8+ peripheral blood T cells from healthy controls and from patients with patchy or totalis/universalis alopecia areata. RNA was obtained with the PAXgene miRNA kit for fixed scalp, the miRNeasy kit for PBMCs, and the RNeasy kit for mouse skin.

Turning to this clone: Its antigen specificity is not known. Per-nucleotide qualities are absent, and no much larger clonotype sits a single base away.

The time point label for this specimen denotes: baseline before oral tofacitinib. Peripheral blood and lesional scalp punch biopsies were obtained from patients with alopecia areata. PBMCs were separated by density centrifugation and stained for CD3, CD4 and CD8, after which CD4+ and CD8+ T cells were sorted on a FACSAria. Trimming costs V 2 bases and J 0 bases, and their ends lie 10 bases apart. The CDR3, cysteine through phenylalanine, is 15 amino acids long. The CDR3 DNA has 45 bases and is translated from base 1. The germline V gene yields MDHEN for CDR1 and SYDVKM for CDR2. Libraries were constructed by the immunoSEQ multiplex PCR assay. RNA was extracted from all samples and reverse transcribed into cDNA, which served as template for TCR sequencing. First-strand cDNA was synthesized with SuperScript III using a 2:1 mix of oligo-dT and random hexamers. A synthetic immune receptor repertoire was used to assess amplification bias, and residual bias was removed computationally. As for the authors' bioinformatics: Raw reads were preprocessed for error removal, and CDR3 was defined according to IMGT conventions as running from the conserved cysteine to phenylalanine. Clonality was computed by normalizing Shannon entropy by log2 of the number of productive unique TCRs and subtracting the result from 1. Whether each scalp clone was CD4 or CD8 was inferred by checking scalp TCRbeta sequences against the CD4 and CD8 repertoires from sorted blood. TCRdb stores this immuneACCESS table with in-frame sequences only. Part of the clones is absent; in the studies checked, under half of the shortfall reflects unresolved V genes, and no reason is known for the rest. V, J and clone size are taken as reported in that table, and D and trimming were inferred from the DNA itself. This sample gives hundreds of thousands of clones in total; 57% of them show up just once. Jointly, the top ten make up 0.45% of the sample.

Summary of the overall study and its limitations: Shared TCR sequences between patients were less evident than in mice, which may be partly attributable to HLA diversity in the patient population. Unlike mouse skin, where gammadelta T cells dominate, normal human skin contains resident alphabeta T cells that get sequenced too, which complicates analysis of the scalp TCR repertoire. Compared with normal scalp, lesional scalp had higher clonality and more expanded CD8+ clones, particularly in alopecia totalis/universalis, a pattern that suggests antigenic drive.

The material sequenced was CD4+ T cells sorted from blood, taken at week 0. The sequence came from a human donor with alopecia areata. The chain is made from TRBV28 and TRBJ1-2, with TRBD1 as a weak D call on 6 bases. In nucleotide form, the sequence is TGTGCCAGCAGTTTAGGGGACACCACTAACTATGGCTACACCTTC. This codes for CASSLGDTTNYGYTF.